Below, one T cell receptor beta chain is given with its context. Germline V gene lookup returns CDR1 GTSNPN and CDR2 SVGIG (reference sequence). V dropped 5 bases and J dropped 0 bases, with 7 bases sitting between them. CDR3 length: 13 amino acids. The data stem from a study of blood T cell repertoires in COVID-19. Background on the study: Spain, Italy and the United States supplied samples that represented acute and convalescent COVID-19. Nucleic acid was either cDNA or gDNA, and it came from T cells, B-cell-depleted T cells, or PBMCs.

In the original workflow: Nucleated cell counts were estimated from reference gene primer amplification. The table came from immunoSEQ multiplex PCR; TCRdb's copy has only in-frame clones and leaves some out. V and J calls and clone size are those listed in that table; D and trimming were worked out from the DNA. The sample includes 85,000 to 120,000 clones, approximately 84% of them seen just once. This TCR was sampled from a man aged 40-55 years with active or convalescent COVID-19. The chain recombines TRBV30 with TRBJ1-4; no definite D call. The specimen sequenced was peripheral blood. In nucleotides, the CDR3 is TGTGCCTGGGATCGAGCAACTAATGAAAAACTGTTTTTT. This codes for CAWDRATNEKLFF.